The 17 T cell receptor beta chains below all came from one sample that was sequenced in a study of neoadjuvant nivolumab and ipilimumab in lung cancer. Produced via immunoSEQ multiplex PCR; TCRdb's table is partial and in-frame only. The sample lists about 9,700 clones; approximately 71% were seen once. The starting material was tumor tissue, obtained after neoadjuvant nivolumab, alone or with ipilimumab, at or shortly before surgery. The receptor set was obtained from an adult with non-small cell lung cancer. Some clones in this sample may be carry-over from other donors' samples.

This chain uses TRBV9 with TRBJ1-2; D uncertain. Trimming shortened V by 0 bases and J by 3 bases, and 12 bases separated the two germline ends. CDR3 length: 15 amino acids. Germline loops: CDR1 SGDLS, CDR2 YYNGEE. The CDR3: CASSVGVGGDYGYTF. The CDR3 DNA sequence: TGTGCCAGCAGCGTAGGGGTCGGCGGGGACTATGGCTACACCTTC.

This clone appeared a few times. The CDR3 region is CASSQYQAGLDTQYF. CDR3 nucleotides: TGTGCCAGCAGCCAATATCAAGCGGGTCTAGATACGCAGTATTTT. This rearrangement joins TRBV14 to TRBJ2-3, with D tentatively TRBD2 (6 bases). The CDR3 has 15 amino acids. Looked up from germline, CDR1 is SGHDN and CDR2 is FVKESK. V lost 2 bases and J lost 5, with 14 bases in between.

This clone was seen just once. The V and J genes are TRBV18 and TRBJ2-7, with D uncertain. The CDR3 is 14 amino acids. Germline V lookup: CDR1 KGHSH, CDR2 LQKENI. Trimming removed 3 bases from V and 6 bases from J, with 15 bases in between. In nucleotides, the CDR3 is TGTGCCAGCTCACCTCCAGGAGCCCTGGCCGAGCAGTACTTC. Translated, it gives CASSPPGALAEQYF.

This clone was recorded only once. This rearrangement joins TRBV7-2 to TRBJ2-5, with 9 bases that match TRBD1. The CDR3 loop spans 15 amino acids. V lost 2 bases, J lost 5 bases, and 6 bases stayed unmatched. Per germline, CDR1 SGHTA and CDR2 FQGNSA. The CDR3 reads CASSLLNRGLETQYF. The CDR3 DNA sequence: TGTGCCAGCAGCTTACTTAACAGGGGGCTTGAGACCCAGTACTTC.

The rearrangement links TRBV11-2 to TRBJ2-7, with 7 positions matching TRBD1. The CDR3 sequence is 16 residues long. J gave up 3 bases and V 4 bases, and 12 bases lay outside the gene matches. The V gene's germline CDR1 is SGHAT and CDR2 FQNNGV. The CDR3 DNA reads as TGTGCCAGCAGCTCCACAACCGGGACAGCAGTCTACGAGCAGTACTTC. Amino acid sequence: CASSSTTGTAVYEQYF.

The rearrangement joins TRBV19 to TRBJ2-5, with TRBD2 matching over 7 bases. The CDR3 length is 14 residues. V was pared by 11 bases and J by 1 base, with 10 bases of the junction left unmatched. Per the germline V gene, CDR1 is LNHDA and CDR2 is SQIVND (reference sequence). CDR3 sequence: CASLPSGGQETQYF. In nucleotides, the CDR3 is TGTGCCTCGCTCCCGTCGGGGGGCCAAGAGACCCAGTACTTC.

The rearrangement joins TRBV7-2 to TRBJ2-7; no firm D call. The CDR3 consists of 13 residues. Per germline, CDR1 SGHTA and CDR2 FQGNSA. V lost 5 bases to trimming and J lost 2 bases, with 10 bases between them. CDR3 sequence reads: CASSEAVAYEQYF. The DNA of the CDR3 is TGTGCCAGCAGCGAGGCGGTCGCCTACGAGCAGTACTTC.

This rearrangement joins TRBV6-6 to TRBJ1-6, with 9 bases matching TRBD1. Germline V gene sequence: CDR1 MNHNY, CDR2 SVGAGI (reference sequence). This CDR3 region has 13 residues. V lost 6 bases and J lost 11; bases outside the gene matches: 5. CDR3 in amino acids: CASRQGALTPLHF. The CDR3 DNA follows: TGTGCCAGCAGACAGGGGGCGTTGACACCCCTCCACTTT.

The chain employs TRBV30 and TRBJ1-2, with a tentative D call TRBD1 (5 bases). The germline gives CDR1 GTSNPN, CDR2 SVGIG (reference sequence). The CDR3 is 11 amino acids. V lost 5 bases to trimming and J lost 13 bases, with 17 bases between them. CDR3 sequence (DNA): TGTGCCTGGGGGAGGGCAGGGTCCACCACCTTC. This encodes CAWGRAGSTTF.

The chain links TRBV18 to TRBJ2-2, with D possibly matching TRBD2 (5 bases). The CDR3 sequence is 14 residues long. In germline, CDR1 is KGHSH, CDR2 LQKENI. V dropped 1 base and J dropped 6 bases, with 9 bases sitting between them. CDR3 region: CASSPLEGSGELFF. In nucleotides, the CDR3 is TGTGCCAGCTCACCACTCGAGGGTTCCGGGGAGCTGTTTTTT.

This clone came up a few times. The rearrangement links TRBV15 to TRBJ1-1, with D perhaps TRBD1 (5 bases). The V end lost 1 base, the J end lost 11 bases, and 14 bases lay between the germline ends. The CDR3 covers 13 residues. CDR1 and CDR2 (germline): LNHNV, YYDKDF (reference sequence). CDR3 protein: CATSRVGANVAFF. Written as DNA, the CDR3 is TGTGCCACCAGCAGAGTAGGGGCTAACGTCGCTTTCTTT.

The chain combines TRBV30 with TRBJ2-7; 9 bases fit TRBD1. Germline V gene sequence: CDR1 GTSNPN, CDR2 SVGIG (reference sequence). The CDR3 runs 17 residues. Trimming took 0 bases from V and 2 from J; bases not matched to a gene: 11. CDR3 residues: CAWSVPLRDRATYEQYF. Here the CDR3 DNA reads TGTGCCTGGAGTGTACCATTACGGGACAGGGCTACCTACGAGCAGTACTTC. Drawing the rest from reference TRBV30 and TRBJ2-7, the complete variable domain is SQTIHQWPATLVQPVGSPLSLECTVEGTSNPNLYWYRQAAGRGLQLLFYSVGIGQISSEVPQNLSASRPQDRQFILSSKKLLLSDSGFYLCAWSVPLRDRATYEQYFGPGTRLTVT.

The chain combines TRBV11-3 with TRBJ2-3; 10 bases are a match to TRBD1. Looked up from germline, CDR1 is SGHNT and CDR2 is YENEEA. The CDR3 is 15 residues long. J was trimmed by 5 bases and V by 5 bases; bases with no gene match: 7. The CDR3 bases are TGTGCCAGCAGCCGACGACAGGGGGCTGGAGATACGCAGTATTTT. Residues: CASSRRQGAGDTQYF.

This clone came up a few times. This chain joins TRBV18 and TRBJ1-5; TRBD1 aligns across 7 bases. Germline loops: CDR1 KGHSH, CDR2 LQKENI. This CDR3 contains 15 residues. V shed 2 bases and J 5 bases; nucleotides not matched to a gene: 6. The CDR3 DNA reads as TGTGCCAGCTCACCATTGCAGGGGGAACATCAGCCCCAGCATTTT. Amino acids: CASSPLQGEHQPQHF.

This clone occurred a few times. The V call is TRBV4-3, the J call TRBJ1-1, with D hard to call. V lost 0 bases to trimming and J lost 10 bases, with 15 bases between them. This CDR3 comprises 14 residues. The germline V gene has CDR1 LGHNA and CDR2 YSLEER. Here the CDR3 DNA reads TGCGCCAGCAGCCAAGATACGGGAGGAACGGTAGCTTTCTTT. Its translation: CASSQDTGGTVAFF.

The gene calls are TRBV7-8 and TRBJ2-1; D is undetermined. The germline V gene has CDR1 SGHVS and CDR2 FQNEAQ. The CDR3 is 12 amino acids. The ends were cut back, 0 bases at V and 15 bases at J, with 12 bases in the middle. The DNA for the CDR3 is TGTGCCAGCAGCTTAGCGGCAGTTCCTCCGTTCTTC. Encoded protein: CASSLAAVPPFF.

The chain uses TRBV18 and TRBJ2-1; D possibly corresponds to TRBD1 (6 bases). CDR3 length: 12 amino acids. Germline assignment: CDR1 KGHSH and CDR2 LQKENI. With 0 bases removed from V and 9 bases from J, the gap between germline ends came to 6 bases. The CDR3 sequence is CASSPPRGEQFF. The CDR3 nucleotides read TGTGCCAGCTCACCACCCAGGGGTGAGCAGTTCTTC.